This T cell receptor beta chain emerged from a study of T cells in localized non-small cell lung cancer. Study outcomes and limitations: The tumor had only one region sequenced, so heterogeneity remains possible. Adjacent uninvolved lung had the highest clonality, suggesting focused antigen responses. Out of the top 100 tumor clones, a median approximately 57 were seen in adjacent lung. Increased T cell density in blood showed an association with longer overall survival.

About this clone itself: The antigen is unknown.

Produced via immunoSEQ multiplex PCR; TCRdb's table is partial and in-frame only. The sample contains more than 25,000 clones, 82% of which appear only once. Trimming took 4 bases from V and 5 from J, leaving 12 bases between them. There are 13 residues in the CDR3. The V gene's germline CDR1 is SGHRS and CDR2 YFSETQ. The J gene is TRBJ1-1, the V gene TRBV5-1; D unclear. The material was peripheral blood, obtained before any cancer treatment. The sequence was obtained from a woman aged 40-75 years with stage I lung adenocarcinoma. CDR3 amino acids: CASSPQDGTEAFF. CDR3 in DNA: TGCGCCAGCAGCCCCCAAGACGGAACTGAAGCTTTCTTT.